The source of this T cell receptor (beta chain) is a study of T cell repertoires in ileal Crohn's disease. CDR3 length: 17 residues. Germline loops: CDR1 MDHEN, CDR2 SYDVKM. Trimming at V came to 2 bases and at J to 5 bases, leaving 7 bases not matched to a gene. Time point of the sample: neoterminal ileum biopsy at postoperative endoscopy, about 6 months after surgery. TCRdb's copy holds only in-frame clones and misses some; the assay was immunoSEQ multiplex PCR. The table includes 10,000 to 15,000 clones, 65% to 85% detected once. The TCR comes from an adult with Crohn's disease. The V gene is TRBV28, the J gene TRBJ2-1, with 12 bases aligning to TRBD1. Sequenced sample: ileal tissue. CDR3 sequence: CASSLQMGQGADNEQFF. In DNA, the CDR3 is TGTGCCAGCAGTTTACAGATGGGACAGGGGGCGGACAATGAGCAGTTCTTC.